The rows below give T cell receptor beta chains drawn from one sample of a study of T cell responses to AZD1222 COVID-19 vaccine. The protocol was immunoSEQ multiplex PCR, while the TCRdb copy is restricted to in-frame clones and leaves out a portion. Of some 130,000 clones listed, approximately 90% are singletons. The source material was peripheral blood, sampled on day 0 of AZD1222 vaccination. The receptors shown here come from an adult in good health. Each CDR3 is given with its conserved first and last residue. D genes are given only for firm matches. Rows give clone size only sometimes, using once, few, many, or a class for an expanded clone.

j_gene,abundance,v_gene,d_gene,CDR3aa,CDR3nt
TRBJ2-7,NA,TRBV6-1,TRBD1,CASSEAAPGQGSEQYF,TGTGCCAGCAGTGAAGCCGCTCCGGGACAGGGCTCCGAGCAGTACTTC
TRBJ1-2,NA,TRBV12-3/TRBV12-4,NA,CASSLGQMGYTF,TGTGCCAGCAGTTTAGGACAAATGGGCTACACCTTC
TRBJ2-7,NA,TRBV5-6,NA,CASSFGTGIYEQYF,TGTGCCAGCAGCTTCGGGACGGGGATCTACGAGCAGTACTTC
TRBJ1-1,NA,TRBV2,NA,CASTADTLNTEAFF,TGTGCCAGCACCGCGGACACCTTGAACACTGAAGCTTTCTTT
TRBJ1-5,NA,TRBV5-3,TRBD1,CARSVRDRNSNQPQHF,TGTGCCAGAAGCGTCCGGGACAGAAATAGCAATCAGCCCCAGCATTTT
TRBJ1-2,NA,TRBV9,NA,CASSHPNYGYTF,TGTGCCAGCAGCCATCCCAACTATGGCTACACCTTC
TRBJ1-2,NA,TRBV7-3,TRBD1,CASSLKGQDIEGYTF,TGTGCCAGCAGCTTAAAGGGACAGGACATAGAGGGCTACACCTTC
TRBJ1-5,NA,TRBV5-1,NA,CASSLDLVTDLNQPQHF,TGCGCCAGCAGCTTGGACTTAGTGACAGACCTAAATCAGCCCCAGCATTTT
TRBJ1-5,NA,TRBV27,NA,CASSLGATASNQPQHF,TGTGCCAGCAGCCTCGGGGCAACGGCTAGCAATCAGCCCCAGCATTTT
TRBJ2-3,NA,TRBV10-3,NA,CATKGGADTQYF,TGTGCCACAAAGGGAGGCGCAGATACGCAGTATTTT
TRBJ1-1,NA,TRBV5-1,TRBD1,CASSLIWDSEAFF,TGCGCCAGCAGCTTGATATGGGACAGCGAAGCTTTCTTT
TRBJ1-6,NA,TRBV19,TRBD1,CASSVQGALSPLHF,TGTGCCAGTAGTGTACAGGGGGCATTGTCACCCCTCCACTTT
TRBJ1-3,NA,TRBV4-2,NA,CASSQVSSVGNTIYF,TGTGCCAGCAGCCAAGTTAGCAGCGTGGGAAACACCATATATTTT
TRBJ1-2,NA,TRBV14,TRBD1,CASSPGTGKYGYTF,TGTGCCAGCAGCCCCGGGACAGGGAAGTATGGCTACACCTTC
TRBJ2-5,once,TRBV7-2,TRBD2,CASSLLVGGRAGVGETQYF,TGTGCCAGCAGCTTATTGGTTGGTGGGAGAGCGGGGGTAGGAGAGACCCAGTACTTC
TRBJ2-7,NA,TRBV5-6,NA,CASSPDKTYEQYF,TGTGCCAGCAGCCCGGACAAGACCTACGAGCAGTACTTC
TRBJ2-7,NA,TRBV11-2,NA,CASSLEGSTSYEQYF,TGTGCCAGCAGCTTAGAGGGATCGACCTCCTACGAGCAGTACTTC
TRBJ1-2,NA,TRBV11-2,NA,CASSLAPRGDGYTF,TGTGCCAGCAGCTTAGCGCCCCGGGGGGATGGCTACACCTTC
TRBJ2-7,NA,TRBV24-1,NA,CATSDGFSEQYF,TGTGCCACCAGTGATGGGTTCTCCGAGCAGTACTTC